This is a list of T cell receptor beta chains from one sample in a study of T cell repertoires in cytomegalovirus infection. Via MiXCR, TCRdb re-called the reads, giving one row per CDR3 protein. Found here are 680,000 or so distinct CDR3 sequences, 35% of them singletons; the top ten hold 2.5% to 3%. Sequencing was done on a sample of PBMCs. All receptors derive from a human donor in good health (CMV status not recorded). Some clones in this sample may be carry-over from other donors' samples. CDR3s include the opening cysteine and the closing phenylalanine or tryptophan. The D gene is left open where the match is weak. A clone size is listed for some rows: how often the clone was seen (once, few, many), or a class if it is expanded.

>TRBJ2-3|TRBV10-2|few|-
CASTAGGRTDTQYF
TGCGCCAGCACCGCCGGGGGTCGCACAGATACGCAGTATTTT
>TRBJ2-7|TRBV19|few|-
CASSIDPRPTYEQYF
TGTGCCAGTAGTATAGATCCACGGCCCACGTACGAGCAGTACTTC
>TRBJ1-5|TRBV7-9|-|TRBD1
CASSTGTGRQPQHF
TGTGCCAGCAGCACCGGGACAGGTCGGCAGCCCCAGCATTTT
>TRBJ2-7|TRBV7-2|many|-
CASSLAGVRREQYF
TGTGCCAGCAGCTTAGCGGGAGTAAGAAGGGAGCAGTACTTC
>TRBJ1-1|TRBV25-1|-|TRBD1
CASSFRDRYTEAFF
TGTGCCAGCAGTTTTAGGGACAGATACACTGAAGCTTTCTTT
>TRBJ2-2|TRBV2|few|TRBD2
CASKSGGANTGELFF
TGTGCCAGCAAAAGCGGGGGCGCGAACACCGGGGAGCTGTTTTTT
>TRBJ2-7|TRBV7-9|few|TRBD2
CASSPTIAGVAYEQYF
TGTGCCAGCAGCCCCACCATAGCGGGAGTAGCCTACGAGCAGTACTTC
>TRBJ2-7|TRBV4-3|few|-
CASSQSTGSTYEQYF
TGCGCCAGCAGCCAAAGTACAGGATCTACCTACGAGCAGTACTTC
>TRBJ2-6|TRBV5-1|-|-
CASSSLGDRSGANVLTF
TGCGCCAGCAGCTCCCTCGGGGACCGATCGGGGGCCAACGTCCTGACTTTC
>TRBJ2-1|TRBV6-6|few|TRBD2
CASSLGLATPLSNEQFF
TGTGCCAGCAGTTTAGGACTAGCGACGCCTTTGTCCAATGAGCAGTTCTTC
>TRBJ1-5|TRBV6-5|few|-
CASSPQGPNQPQHF
TGTGCCAGCAGTCCGCAGGGCCCTAATCAGCCCCAGCATTTT
>TRBJ2-5|TRBV19|-|-
CASSILGAAQETQYF
TGTGCCAGTAGTATTTTAGGAGCCGCACAAGAGACCCAGTACTTC
>TRBJ2-5|TRBV6-2/TRBV6-3|once|-
CASSSHRVEETQYF
TGTGCCAGCAGTTCTCACAGGGTCGAAGAGACCCAGTACTTC
>TRBJ2-2|TRBV5-5|-|-
CASSGITGELFF
TGTGCCAGCAGCGGAATCACCGGGGAGCTGTTTTTT
>TRBJ1-1|TRBV19|-|-
CASSMMVRRLNTEAFF
TGTGCCAGTAGTATGATGGTGCGAAGGTTGAACACTGAAGCTTTCTTT
>TRBJ1-5|TRBV19|-|-
CASRGAGYARSNQPQHF
TGTGCCAGTAGGGGGGCAGGGTACGCGAGAAGCAATCAGCCCCAGCATTTT
>TRBJ2-1|TRBV12-3/TRBV12-4|-|TRBD2
CASSLLAGGPRDEQFF
TGTGCCAGCAGTCTTCTAGCGGGAGGGCCTCGGGATGAGCAGTTCTTC
>TRBJ2-6|TRBV3-1|-|-
CASSQDWRAGANVLTF
TGTGCCAGCAGCCAAGATTGGAGGGCTGGGGCCAACGTCCTGACTTTC
>TRBJ1-2|TRBV5-1|few|-
CASSADYYYGYTF
TGCGCCAGCAGCGCAGACTACTACTATGGCTACACCTTC
>TRBJ2-5|TRBV28|-|-
CASSARPPGTQETQYF
TGTGCCAGCAGTGCCCGACCCCCCGGGACCCAAGAGACCCAGTACTTC
>TRBJ1-2|TRBV6-5|-|TRBD1
CASSYSKWDRNYGYTF
TGTGCCAGCAGTTACTCTAAATGGGACAGAAACTATGGCTACACCTTC
>TRBJ2-1|TRBV11-2|-|-
CASSLDGWGSNEQFF
TGTGCCAGCAGCTTAGATGGGTGGGGTTCGAATGAGCAGTTCTTC
>TRBJ2-1|TRBV6-1|-|-
CASSEEKDLRLSYNEQFF
TGTGCCAGCAGTGAAGAGAAGGACCTCCGACTATCTTACAATGAGCAGTTCTTC
>TRBJ2-2|TRBV28|-|-
CASSLTGQYTGELFF
TGTGCCAGCAGTTTAACAGGGCAGTACACCGGGGAGCTGTTTTTT
>TRBJ2-2|TRBV12-3/TRBV12-4|-|TRBD1
CASSQGQGARELFF
TGTGCCAGCAGTCAAGGACAGGGTGCCAGGGAGCTGTTTTTT
>TRBJ2-7|TRBV25-1|few|-
CASSKPGLSSYEQYF
TGTGCCAGCAGCAAACCGGGTCTAAGCTCCTACGAGCAGTACTTC
>TRBJ2-2|TRBV27|-|-
CASSFLQNTGELFF
TGTGCCAGCAGTTTTCTACAGAACACCGGGGAGCTGTTTTTT
>TRBJ2-3|TRBV29-1|-|-
CSGYRTATTTDTQYF
TGCAGCGGGTACCGGACAGCGACCACAACAGATACGCAGTATTTT
>TRBJ1-1|TRBV27|-|TRBD1
CASKLAGGLNTEAFF
TGTGCCAGCAAGTTGGCAGGGGGCTTGAACACTGAAGCTTTCTTT
>TRBJ1-1|TRBV7-6|-|-
CASSPENTEAFF
TGTGCCAGCAGCCCGGAGAACACTGAAGCTTTCTTT
>TRBJ1-1|TRBV4-2|-|-
CASSQDWRVMNTEAFF
TGTGCCAGCAGCCAAGATTGGCGGGTCATGAACACTGAAGCTTTCTTT
>TRBJ1-3|TRBV12-3/TRBV12-4|few|-
CASSISGSGNTIYF
TGTGCCAGCAGCATCTCAGGCTCTGGAAACACCATATATTTT
>TRBJ2-7|TRBV3-1|-|TRBD2
CASSQDSGVRPYEQYF
TGTGCCAGCAGCCAAGATAGCGGGGTCCGCCCCTACGAGCAGTACTTC
>TRBJ2-2|TRBV7-6|-|TRBD2
CASSLQLAGGSNTGVLFF
TGTGCTAGCAGCCTCCAACTAGCGGGAGGCTCGAACACCGGGGTGCTGTTTTTT
>TRBJ2-3|TRBV6-5|-|-
CASSSPLGARRDTQYF
TGTGCCAGCAGCTCACCCCTCGGAGCCCGGAGAGATACGCAGTATTTT
>TRBJ2-1|TRBV7-2|many|-
CASSLESPREWFF
TGTGCCAGCAGCTTAGAATCCCCCCGGGAGTGGTTCTTC